This TCR beta chain was sequenced during a study of T cells in Graves' hyperthyroidism and ophthalmopathy. Study-wide results and limits: The blood repertoire included most of the expanded thyroid clonotypes above 0.001. Classification by a 13 V-J model distinguished ophthalmopathy from stable hyperthyroidism.

Patients aged 18 to 65 had newly diagnosed hyperthyroidism that had lasted under 2 months. Patients were excluded because of uncontrolled infection, other autoimmune disease, pregnancy or lactation. Template material for amplifying TCR beta CDR3 regions consisted of RNA transcripts. Initially, a first-round RT-PCR of the TCR CDR3 employed the HTBI primer set. TCRdb used MiXCR to reprocess the multiplex PCR reads, holding one entry per CDR3 protein. The repertoire holds some 600,000 distinct CDR3 sequences, with approximately 13% as singletons. The table lists this clonotype with many counts. What it recognizes is unknown. CDR3 length: 13 amino acids. Trimming stripped 2 bases from V and 4 bases from J, with 9 bases between. Germline V gene lookup returns CDR1 SGHRS and CDR2 YFSETQ.

The V gene is TRBV5-1, the J gene TRBJ1-2; a weak D match, TRBD1 (5 bases). This TCR was recovered from a woman aged 25 to 39 with Graves' hyperthyroidism that later progressed to Graves' ophthalmopathy. The sequenced sample consisted of blood. In DNA form, the CDR3 reads TGCGCCAGCAGCTTAGGGGAGGGCTATGGCTACACCTTC. It translates to CASSLGEGYGYTF.